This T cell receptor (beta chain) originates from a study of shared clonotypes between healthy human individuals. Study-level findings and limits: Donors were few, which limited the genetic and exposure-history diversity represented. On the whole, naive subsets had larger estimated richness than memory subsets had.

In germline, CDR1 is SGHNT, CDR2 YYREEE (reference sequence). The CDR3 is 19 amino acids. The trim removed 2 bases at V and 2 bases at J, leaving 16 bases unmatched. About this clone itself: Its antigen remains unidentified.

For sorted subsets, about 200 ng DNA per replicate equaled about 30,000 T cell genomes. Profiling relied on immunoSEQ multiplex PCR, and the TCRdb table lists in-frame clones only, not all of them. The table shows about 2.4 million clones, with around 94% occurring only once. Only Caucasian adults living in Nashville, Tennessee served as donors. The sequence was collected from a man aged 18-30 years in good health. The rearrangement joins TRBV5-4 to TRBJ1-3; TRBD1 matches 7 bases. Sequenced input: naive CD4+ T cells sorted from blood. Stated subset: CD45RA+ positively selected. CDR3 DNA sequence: TGTGCCAGCAGCTTTAGTGCGGGTGACAGGGCGTATGCTGGAAACACCATATATTTT. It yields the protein CASSFSAGDRAYAGNTIYF.